What follows describes a single T cell receptor beta chain. Its specificity is unknown. Assay: immunoSEQ multiplex PCR; the TCRdb copy retains only in-frame clones and omits some. This repertoire shows under 250,000 clones, more than 75% found once; its top ten account for roughly 2%. There are 15 residues in the CDR3. The study drew the donors from its roughly 130-subject validation cohort, separate from the approximately 690-subject first cohort. The data belong to a study of cytomegalovirus exposure and HLA in healthy donors. Study details: The 90 to 150 validation repertoires, a later analysis reported, used the same platform as the approximately 670 repertoires from the first cohort. General study findings and limits: It was about 150 TCR beta chains that were listed as cytomegalovirus-associated.

The clonotype comes from a woman aged 18-29 years in good health and CMV-seropositive. The rearrangement links TRBV12-2 to TRBJ2-3; TRBD1 is the table's D call and was not checked against the DNA. TRBV12-2 is assigned pseudogene status. Specimen: PBMCs. CDR3 amino acids: CASRFRGHLTDTQYF. CDR3 DNA: TGTGCAAGTCGCTTTAGGGGTCATCTCACAGATACGCAGTATTTT.